This TCR beta chain is drawn from a study of blood T cell repertoires in COVID-19. The germline CDR1 and CDR2 sequences are KGHSH and LQKENI. This CDR3 spans 17 amino acids. V shed 5 bases and J 4 bases; nucleotides not matched to a gene: 16. Methods used by the authors: By means of reference gene primer amplification, nucleated cell counts were estimated. This table comes from immunoSEQ multiplex PCR, and its TCRdb copy is limited to in-frame clones, with some not included. The DNA gave D and trimming, while V, J and clone size come from that table. Of more than 150,000 clones listed, 80% to 90% are singletons.

Source material: peripheral blood. This TCR was sampled from a man aged 65 to 79 with active or convalescent COVID-19. The chain links TRBV18 to TRBJ1-1, with 7 bases aligning to TRBD1. The chain's CDR3 is CASSSNRQGVGGTEAFF. CDR3 nucleotide sequence: TGTGCCAGCTCATCGAACCGACAGGGCGTGGGGGGCACTGAAGCTTTCTTT.